This T cell receptor beta chain derives from a study of shared clonotypes between healthy human individuals. The germline gives CDR1 MNHEY, CDR2 SMNVEV (reference sequence). The V segment lost 5 bases and the J segment 6 bases; nucleotides outside the gene matches: 7. There are 14 residues in the CDR3. Assay: immunoSEQ multiplex PCR; the TCRdb copy retains only in-frame clones and omits some. The repertoire holds 400,000 to 600,000 clones, with more than 95% as singletons. The clonotype originates from a woman between 25 and 40 years old in good health. The sample consisted of naive CD4+ T cells sorted from blood. Subset meaning: CD45RA+ positively selected. V gene TRBV27 combines with J gene TRBJ1-5, with 7 bases aligning to TRBD1. The CDR3 region is CASSPRQGRQPQHF. The CDR3 bases are TGTGCCAGCAGTCCTCGACAGGGACGTCAGCCCCAGCATTTT.